The following is a T cell receptor beta chain sequence with its context. These data come from a study of blood T cell repertoires in COVID-19. Study at large: Sources were T cells, B-cell-depleted T cells, or PBMCs; the material itself was cDNA or gDNA.

TCRdb's copy holds only in-frame clones and misses some; the assay was immunoSEQ multiplex PCR. This sample has 20,000 to 25,000 clones, with about 88% found just once. The CDR3 runs 15 residues. Germline CDR1 reads MNHEY; CDR2 reads SVGAGI. V shed 4 bases, J shed 8 bases, and the junction held 10 bases outside the gene matches. The V and J genes are TRBV6-5 and TRBJ2-1; 8 bases line up with TRBD2. This receptor was identified in a human donor with active COVID-19. The donor label of this sample is uncertain. Sequencing was performed on peripheral blood. CDR3 DNA: TGTGCCAGCAGTTCCACGGGAGGGCCGGTGGATGAGCAGTTCTTC. This sequence encodes CASSSTGGPVDEQFF.